Below, one TCR beta chain is given with its context. Its specificity is unknown. The PCR was carried out with 60 Vbeta primers and 13 Jbeta primers. Original processing methods: Some 80 million unique TCR beta chains, 8.5 million to 14 million shared, were counted in a later analysis. TCRdb keeps only in-frame clones here, not all; method: immunoSEQ multiplex PCR. That table is the source of V, J and clone size, and D and trimming were worked out from the DNA. The sample yields more than 95,000 clones, around 78% seen once. The sample comes from a study of cytomegalovirus exposure and HLA in healthy donors. Study-wide results and caveats: Being indistinguishable, some V segments were excluded, TRBV6-2 and TRBV6-3 among them. The study carried out a later analysis of TCR beta sequences. It associated 15,000 to 20,000 of them with specific HLA alleles at a false discovery rate of 0.05.

V was cut by 6 bases and J by 4 bases, with 16 bases left in between. Germline V gives CDR1 SGHTA, CDR2 FQGNSA. The length of the CDR3 is 15 residues. This receptor was taken from a woman in her 40s in good health and CMV-seronegative. Sequenced sample: PBMCs. The chain joins TRBV7-2 to TRBJ1-3, with D possibly matching TRBD1 (6 bases). The CDR3 sequence is CASSWAGVWGNTIYF. In DNA form, the CDR3 reads TGTGCCAGCAGTTGGGCAGGGGTTTGGGGAAACACCATATATTTT.